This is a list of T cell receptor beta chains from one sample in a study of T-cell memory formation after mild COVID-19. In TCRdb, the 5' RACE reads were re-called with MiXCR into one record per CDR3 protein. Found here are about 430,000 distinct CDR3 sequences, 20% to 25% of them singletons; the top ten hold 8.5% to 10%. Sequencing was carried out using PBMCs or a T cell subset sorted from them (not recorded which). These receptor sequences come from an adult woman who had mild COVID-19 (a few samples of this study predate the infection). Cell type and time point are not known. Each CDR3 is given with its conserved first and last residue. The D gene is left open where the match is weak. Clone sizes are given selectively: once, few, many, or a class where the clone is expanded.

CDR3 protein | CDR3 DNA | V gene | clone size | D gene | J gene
CSASVLRAKNIQYF | TGCAGTGCTTCTGTATTACGGGCCAAAAACATTCAGTACTTC | TRBV20-1 | many | . | TRBJ2-4
CASSKRTGSLSTDTQYF | TGTGCCAGCAGCAAAAGGACAGGGTCCCTAAGCACAGATACGCAGTATTTT | TRBV21-1 | . | . | TRBJ2-3
CASSAANTGELFF | TGCGCCAGCTCTGCGGCGAACACCGGGGAGCTGTTTTTT | TRBV5-1 | few | . | TRBJ2-2
CSARRRGLSEAFF | TGCAGTGCTAGGCGTCGAGGACTCTCTGAAGCTTTCTTT | TRBV20-1 | few | . | TRBJ1-1
CASSVSGGITETQYF | TGTGCCAGCAGCGTTTCTGGCGGGATTACGGAGACCCAGTACTTC | TRBV9 | . | . | TRBJ2-5
CASSYPGRYQPQHF | TGTGCCAGCAGTTACCCCGGGCGGTACCAGCCCCAGCATTTT | TRBV6-6 | . | . | TRBJ1-5
CAISEGYTDTQYF | TGTGCCATCAGTGAGGGCTACACAGATACGCAGTATTTT | TRBV10-3 | . | . | TRBJ2-3
CASSQRLAGGPGQETQYF | TGTGCCAGCAGCCAAAGACTAGCGGGGGGGCCTGGGCAAGAGACCCAGTACTTC | TRBV4-2 | . | TRBD2 | TRBJ2-5
CATSSLREITYEQYF | TGTGCCACCAGCTCCTTGAGGGAGATCACCTACGAGCAGTACTTC | TRBV15 | . | . | TRBJ2-7
CASSAVDPLETQYF | TGTGCCAGCAGTGCCGTAGACCCCCTGGAAACGCAGTATTTT | TRBV25-1 | . | . | TRBJ2-3
CASSSLTGSSYNEQFF | TGTGCCAGCAGTAGCTTAACGGGGAGCTCCTACAATGAGCAGTTCTTC | TRBV11-2 | many | . | TRBJ2-1
CASSASGASYEQYF | TGTGCCAGCAGCGCATCCGGGGCCTCCTACGAGCAGTACTTC | TRBV5-5 | . | . | TRBJ2-7
CASSHSRINSPLHF | TGTGCCAGCAGTCACTCCAGAATTAATTCACCCCTCCACTTT | TRBV6-1 | . | . | TRBJ1-6
CASSKRELSTDTQYF | TGTGCCAGCAGTAAGAGGGAGCTTAGCACAGATACGCAGTATTTT | TRBV12-3/TRBV12-4 | once | . | TRBJ2-3
CASSPSAGTEAFF | TGCGCCAGCAGCCCTTCCGCGGGAACTGAAGCTTTCTTT | TRBV5-1 | few | . | TRBJ1-1
CASTHLAGGKNIQYF | TGTGCCAGCACGCACCTAGCGGGGGGCAAAAACATTCAGTACTTC | TRBV6-5 | few | TRBD2 | TRBJ2-4
CASSLDGEWSTEAFF | TGTGCCAGCAGTTTAGATGGGGAGTGGAGCACTGAAGCTTTCTTT | TRBV7-2 | few | . | TRBJ1-1
CASSMVTSDEQYF | TGTGCCAGTAGTATGGTGACTAGCGACGAGCAGTACTTC | TRBV19 | . | TRBD2 | TRBJ2-7
CATRDREGEKLFF | TGTGCCACGCGGGACAGGGAGGGTGAAAAACTGTTTTTT | TRBV24-1 | few | TRBD1 | TRBJ1-4
CASSLATLNTEAFF | TGTGCCAGCAGCTTAGCAACCTTGAACACTGAAGCTTTCTTT | TRBV7-2 | . | . | TRBJ1-1
CASSSPLGGEETQYF | TGTGCCAGCAGCTCGCCGTTAGGCGGGGAAGAGACCCAGTACTTC | TRBV7-9 | few | . | TRBJ2-5
CASSFPPQRGYTF | TGTGCCAGCAGCTTCCCCCCCCAGAGAGGCTACACCTTC | TRBV7-3 | . | . | TRBJ1-2
CASSLIPRLAGTTGELFF | TGTGCCAGCAGCTTAATCCCCCGGCTAGCGGGAACCACCGGGGAGCTGTTTTTT | TRBV7-3 | once | TRBD2 | TRBJ2-2
CASSETGGSGNTIYF | TGTGCCAGCAGTGAAACAGGGGGCTCTGGAAACACCATATATTTT | TRBV2 | few | TRBD1 | TRBJ1-3
CASSLEVASGTQYF | TGCGCCAGCAGCTTGGAGGTTGCCTCAGGTACGCAGTATTTT | TRBV5-1 | few | . | TRBJ2-3
CASSPKFRDRATDTQYF | TGTGCCAGCTCACCAAAATTTCGGGACAGGGCAACAGATACGCAGTATTTT | TRBV18 | few | TRBD1 | TRBJ2-3
CASSVGGGDTDTQYF | TGTGCCAGCAGCGTAGGCGGGGGCGACACAGATACGCAGTATTTT | TRBV9 | . | . | TRBJ2-3
CASSHLQGTEAFF | TGTGCCAGCAGCCATCTGCAGGGCACTGAAGCTTTCTTT | TRBV3-1 | . | . | TRBJ1-1
CASSPPTGSRFYGYTF | TGTGCCAGCAGTCCACCGACGGGGAGCCGATTCTATGGCTACACCTTC | TRBV14 | . | . | TRBJ1-2
CASIVSGPLQGQFF | TGTGCCAGCATAGTAAGCGGCCCCCTACAGGGGCAGTTCTTC | TRBV2 | many | . | TRBJ2-1
CASKPSGQTKNIQYF | TGTGCCAGCAAACCCAGCGGACAGACTAAAAACATTCAGTACTTC | TRBV6-2/TRBV6-3 | . | . | TRBJ2-4
CSALGTAYGYTF | TGCAGCGCCTTGGGGACGGCTTATGGCTACACCTTC | TRBV29-1 | . | . | TRBJ1-2
CASSLPEVGGLVVYGYTF | TGTGCCAGCAGTTTACCCGAGGTGGGGGGCCTAGTCGTCTATGGCTACACCTTC | TRBV27 | once | . | TRBJ1-2
CASGLAGTSEQFF | TGCGCCAGTGGACTAGCGGGAACCAGTGAGCAGTTCTTC | TRBV5-1 | few | TRBD2 | TRBJ2-1
CASCAGQMNTEAFF | TGTGCCAGCTGTGCGGGACAGATGAACACTGAAGCTTTCTTT | TRBV2 | . | TRBD1 | TRBJ1-1
CASSLTGLDTQYF | TGTGCCAGCAGCTTAACAGGCCTGGATACGCAGTATTTT | TRBV7-9 | . | . | TRBJ2-3
CASSYGGSRNEQFF | TGTGCCAGCAGTTACGGGGGGTCGCGGAATGAGCAGTTCTTC | TRBV12-3/TRBV12-4 | . | TRBD2 | TRBJ2-1